The 17 T cell receptor beta chains below come from one sample, sequenced in a study of cytomegalovirus exposure and HLA in healthy donors. It was with 60 Vbeta and 13 Jbeta primers that the PCR ran. Method: immunoSEQ multiplex PCR; TCRdb's copy keeps in-frame clones and lacks some. The data contain 150,000 to 200,000 clones, around 86% of them singletons. Sequenced: PBMCs. These receptors all come from a woman aged 18-29 years in good health and CMV-seronegative.

The rearrangement links TRBV25-1 to TRBJ2-7, with TRBD1 as a possible D gene (5 bases). Germline CDR1 is MGHDK and CDR2 is SYGVNS. This CDR3 has 13 amino acids. V was clipped by 6 bases and J by 2 bases, with 11 bases between them. The CDR3 reads CASSPDSTYEQYF. The CDR3 DNA follows: TGTGCCAGCAGCCCCGACAGCACCTACGAGCAGTACTTC.

The CDR3 sequence: CASSSGRQPQHF. The CDR3 nucleotides are TGTGCCAGCAGTTCAGGGAGGCAGCCCCAGCATTTT. The chain joins TRBV7-9 to TRBJ1-5; D possibly corresponds to TRBD1 (5 bases). The CDR3 covers 12 residues. The germline V and J ends were trimmed by 6 bases and 7 bases, with 10 bases remaining between them. The V gene's germline CDR1 is SEHNR and CDR2 FQNEAQ (reference sequence).

The genes are TRBV7-2 and TRBJ2-3; D is perhaps TRBD2 (6 bases). Trimming took 1 base from V and 2 from J, leaving 13 bases between them. The CDR3 is 16 residues long. CDR1 and CDR2 from the germline V gene are SGHTA and FQGNSA. The CDR3 loop reads CASSLVAGFFTDTQYF. CDR3 nucleotides: TGTGCCAGCAGCTTAGTGGCGGGGTTCTTCACAGATACGCAGTATTTT.

V and J are TRBV9 and TRBJ2-1, with 13 positions matching TRBD2. Germline CDR1 is SGDLS and CDR2 is YYNGEE. This CDR3 has 17 amino acids. J was trimmed by 8 bases and V by 7 bases; bases with no gene match: 15. CDR3 amino acids: CASDSTSGGSGRHEQFF. CDR3 sequence (DNA): TGTGCCAGCGATTCGACTAGCGGGGGGTCGGGAAGACATGAGCAGTTCTTC. Using reference TRBV9 and TRBJ2-1 for the parts outside the CDR3, the full variable domain is DSGVTQTPKHLITATGQRVTLRCSPRSGDLSVYWYQQSLDQGLQFLIQYYNGEERAKGNILERFSAQQFPDLHSELNLSSLELGDSALYFCASDSTSGGSGRHEQFFGPGTRLTVL.

This chain joins TRBV5-4 and TRBJ2-1, with 12 bases that match TRBD2. The length of the CDR3 is 15 residues. CDR1 is SGHNT and CDR2 is YYREEE in the germline V gene (reference sequence). The V and J ends lost 4 bases and 4 bases, in that order; junction bases with no gene match: 3. CDR3 amino acids: CASSAGTSGYNEQFF. CDR3 in DNA: TGTGCCAGCAGCGCCGGGACTAGCGGGTACAATGAGCAGTTCTTC.

This clone was seen a few times. This sequence joins TRBV10-3 and TRBJ1-2; 8 nucleotides align to TRBD1. The CDR3 has 13 residues. V lost 5 bases, J lost 6 bases, and 5 bases stayed unmatched. Germline CDR1 is ENHRY and CDR2 is SYGVKD. The CDR3 reads CAISYRGTDGYTF. Written as DNA, the CDR3 is TGTGCCATCAGTTACAGGGGGACGGATGGCTACACCTTC.

This chain uses TRBV18 with TRBJ2-5, with D maybe TRBD1 (6 bases). The CDR3 totals 13 residues. V lost 8 bases and J 0 bases, leaving 10 bases between the germline ends. CDR1 and CDR2 (germline): KGHSH, LQKENI. DNA of the CDR3: TGTGCCAGCACAACAGGGTACCAAGAGACCCAGTACTTC. Encoded protein: CASTTGYQETQYF.

The chain joins TRBV30 to TRBJ1-1; 11 nucleotides line up with TRBD1. Germline lookup yields CDR1 GTSNPN and CDR2 SVGIG (reference sequence). Trimming took 2 bases from V and 4 from J; bases not matched to a gene: 6. The CDR3 has 15 residues. The CDR3 here is CAWSTLGTGGTEAFF. The CDR3 coding sequence is TGTGCCTGGAGTACCCTCGGGACAGGGGGCACTGAAGCTTTCTTT.

The rearrangement links TRBV6-4 to TRBJ1-1; 8 positions match TRBD1. The V gene's germline CDR1 is MRHNA and CDR2 SNTAGT. Unmatched junction bases numbered 4, after V lost 3 bases and J lost 1 base. This CDR3 contains 15 residues. CDR3 sequence (DNA): TGTGCCAGCAGTGATCTGGACAGGGCGAACACTGAAGCTTTCTTT. It codes for CASSDLDRANTEAFF.

The V and J genes are TRBV5-6 and TRBJ1-4, with a tentative D call TRBD1 (6 bases). V lost 3 bases and J lost 8, with 17 bases in between. The CDR3 covers 15 residues. Germline V gene lookup returns CDR1 SGHDT and CDR2 YYEEEE. For the CDR3, the DNA is TGTGCCAGCAGCTCTGTGGGGGGGCAATTGGAAAAACTGTTTTTT. This translates into CASSSVGGQLEKLFF.

V gene TRBV6-5 combines with J gene TRBJ2-2, with 8 nucleotides matching TRBD1. This CDR3 has 16 residues. CDR1 and CDR2 (germline): MNHEY, SVGAGI. V was clipped by 2 bases and J by 5 bases; unmatched bases: 7. The chain's CDR3 is CASSYRQGRGTGELFF. The CDR3 DNA reads as TGTGCCAGCAGTTACCGACAGGGGCGGGGAACCGGGGAGCTGTTTTTT.

J is TRBJ1-1 and V is TRBV6-5; 9 nucleotides line up with TRBD1. The CDR3 has 14 residues. The V gene end was trimmed by 6 bases and the J gene end by 4 bases; junction bases not matched to a gene: 6. Germline V gene sequence: CDR1 MNHEY, CDR2 SVGAGI. CDR3 protein: CASRGQGSTTEAFF. CDR3 nucleotides: TGTGCCAGCAGAGGACAGGGGTCTACCACTGAAGCTTTCTTT.

This chain joins TRBV14 and TRBJ2-1; the D gene is possibly TRBD1 (7 bases). Germline V gene lookup returns CDR1 SGHDN and CDR2 FVKESK. V was clipped by 4 bases and J by 4 bases, with 17 bases between them. CDR3 length: 16 amino acids. DNA for the CDR3: TGTGCCAGCAGCCCGGTACAGGGGAGGTGGTACAATGAGCAGTTCTTC. Translated: CASSPVQGRWYNEQFF.

The gene calls are TRBV19 and TRBJ2-4, with 10 nucleotides matching TRBD2. The CDR3 spans 18 residues. The V gene's germline CDR1 is LNHDA and CDR2 SQIVND (reference sequence). With V trimmed by 2 bases and J by 0 bases, 7 bases remained unmatched. The CDR3 loop reads CASSISLAGVLAKNIQYF. CDR3 in DNA: TGTGCCAGTAGTATAAGCCTAGCGGGAGTGCTAGCCAAAAACATTCAGTACTTC.

The rearrangement links TRBV9 to TRBJ2-1, with D hard to call. The CDR3 loop spans 14 amino acids. Germline V gene lookup returns CDR1 SGDLS and CDR2 YYNGEE. The V end was cut by 1 base, the J end by 8 bases, with 13 bases between. CDR3 amino acids: CASSVSIIEDEQFF. The CDR3 DNA reads TGTGCCAGCAGCGTATCAATCATAGAAGATGAGCAGTTCTTC.

This chain links TRBV28 with TRBJ2-7; D call uncertain. V was pared by 3 bases and J by 5 bases, with 17 bases between. The length of the CDR3 is 15 residues. Germline lookup yields CDR1 MDHEN and CDR2 SYDVKM. This CDR3 is CASSFRPGRNNEQYF. CDR3 coding DNA: TGTGCCAGCAGTTTTCGCCCAGGAAGGAACAACGAGCAGTACTTC.

This clone was observed a single time. The V call is TRBV5-1, the J call TRBJ2-7; 10 nucleotides line up with TRBD1. Germline V lookup: CDR1 SGHRS, CDR2 YFSETQ. The length of the CDR3 is 14 residues. V lost 4 bases, J lost 3 bases, and 4 bases stayed unmatched. The CDR3 here is CASSGRDRGYEQYF. Here the CDR3 DNA reads TGCGCCAGCAGCGGCCGGGACAGGGGCTACGAGCAGTACTTC.